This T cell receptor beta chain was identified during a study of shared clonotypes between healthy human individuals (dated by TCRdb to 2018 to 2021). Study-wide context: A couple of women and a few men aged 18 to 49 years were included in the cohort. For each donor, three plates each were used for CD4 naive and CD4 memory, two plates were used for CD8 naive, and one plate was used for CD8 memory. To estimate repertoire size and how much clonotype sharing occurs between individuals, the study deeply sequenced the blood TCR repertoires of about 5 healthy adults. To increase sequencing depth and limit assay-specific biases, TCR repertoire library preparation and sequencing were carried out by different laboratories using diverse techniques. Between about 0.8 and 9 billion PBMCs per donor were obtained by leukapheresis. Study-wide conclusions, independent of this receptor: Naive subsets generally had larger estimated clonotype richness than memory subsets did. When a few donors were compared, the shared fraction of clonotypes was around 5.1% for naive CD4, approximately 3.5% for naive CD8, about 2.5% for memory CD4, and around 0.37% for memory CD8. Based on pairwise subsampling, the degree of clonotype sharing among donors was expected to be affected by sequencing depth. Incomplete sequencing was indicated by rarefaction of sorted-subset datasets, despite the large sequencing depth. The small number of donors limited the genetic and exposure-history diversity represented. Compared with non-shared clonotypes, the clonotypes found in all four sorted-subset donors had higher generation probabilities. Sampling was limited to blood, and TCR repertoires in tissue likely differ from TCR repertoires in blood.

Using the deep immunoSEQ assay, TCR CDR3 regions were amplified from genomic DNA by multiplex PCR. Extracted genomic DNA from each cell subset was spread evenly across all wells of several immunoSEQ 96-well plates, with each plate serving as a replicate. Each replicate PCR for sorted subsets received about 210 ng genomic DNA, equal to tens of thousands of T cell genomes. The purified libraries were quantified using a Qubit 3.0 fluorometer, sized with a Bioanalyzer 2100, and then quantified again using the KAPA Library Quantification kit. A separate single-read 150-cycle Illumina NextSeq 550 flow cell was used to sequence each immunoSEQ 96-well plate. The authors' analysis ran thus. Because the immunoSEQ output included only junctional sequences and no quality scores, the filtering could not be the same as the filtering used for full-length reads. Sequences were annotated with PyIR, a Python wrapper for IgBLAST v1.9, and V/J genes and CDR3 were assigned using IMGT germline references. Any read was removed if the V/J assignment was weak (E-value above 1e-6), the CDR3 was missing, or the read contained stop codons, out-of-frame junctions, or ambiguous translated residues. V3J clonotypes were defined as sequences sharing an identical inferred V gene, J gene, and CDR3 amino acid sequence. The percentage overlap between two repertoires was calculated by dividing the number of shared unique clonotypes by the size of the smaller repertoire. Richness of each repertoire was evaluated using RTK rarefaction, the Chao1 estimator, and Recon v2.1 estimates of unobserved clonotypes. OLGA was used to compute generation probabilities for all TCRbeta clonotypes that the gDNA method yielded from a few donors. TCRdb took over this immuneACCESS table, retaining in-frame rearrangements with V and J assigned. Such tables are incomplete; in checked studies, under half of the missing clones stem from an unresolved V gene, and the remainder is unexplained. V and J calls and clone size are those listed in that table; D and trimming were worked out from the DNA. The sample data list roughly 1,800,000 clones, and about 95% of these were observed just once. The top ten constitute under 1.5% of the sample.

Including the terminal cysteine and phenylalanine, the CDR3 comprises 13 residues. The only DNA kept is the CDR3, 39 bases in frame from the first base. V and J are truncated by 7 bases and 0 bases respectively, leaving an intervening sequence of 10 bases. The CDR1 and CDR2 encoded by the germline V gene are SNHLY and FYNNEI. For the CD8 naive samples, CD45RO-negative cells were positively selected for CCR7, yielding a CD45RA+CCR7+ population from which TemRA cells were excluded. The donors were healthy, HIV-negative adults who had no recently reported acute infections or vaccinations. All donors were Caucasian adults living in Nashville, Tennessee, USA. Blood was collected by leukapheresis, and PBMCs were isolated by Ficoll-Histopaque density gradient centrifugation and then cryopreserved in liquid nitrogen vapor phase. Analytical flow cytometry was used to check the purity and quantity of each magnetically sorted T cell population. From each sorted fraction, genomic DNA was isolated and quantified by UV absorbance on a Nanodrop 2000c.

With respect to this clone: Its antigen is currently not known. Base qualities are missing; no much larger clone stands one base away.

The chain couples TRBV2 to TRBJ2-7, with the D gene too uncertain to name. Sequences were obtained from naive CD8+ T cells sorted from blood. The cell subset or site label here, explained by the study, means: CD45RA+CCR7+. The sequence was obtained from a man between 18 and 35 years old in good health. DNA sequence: TGTGCCAGCACGTGGCTCAGCTCCTACGAGCAGTACTTC. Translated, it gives CASTWLSSYEQYF.